This is a list of T cell receptor beta chains from one sample in a study of blood T cell repertoires in COVID-19. Only in-frame clones appear in the TCRdb table, and some are missing; sequencing was by immunoSEQ multiplex PCR. The sample shows about 88,000 clones, roughly 90% of them seen only once. Sequencing was performed on peripheral blood. Receptors were obtained from a man aged 55 to 70 with acute or convalescent COVID-19. Both conserved end residues are part of each CDR3. The D gene is left open where the match is weak. The size entry is marked missing in some rows and otherwise reads once, few, many or a size class.

V gene	D gene	J gene	clone size	CDR3 DNA	CDR3 protein
TRBV20-1	NA	TRBJ2-4	NA	TGCAGTGCTAGTGTCCCGCGGACAGCACTAGCCAAAAACATTCAGTACTTC	CSASVPRTALAKNIQYF
TRBV19	TRBD1	TRBJ2-1	once	TGTGCCAGTAGTATGACGGCAGGGGGCAATGAGCAGTTCTTC	CASSMTAGGNEQFF
TRBV28	TRBD1	TRBJ1-6	NA	TGTGCCAGCAGTCCAAGACAGGGTCCAGTTAATTCACCCCTCCACTTT	CASSPRQGPVNSPLHF
TRBV27	NA	TRBJ2-1	few	TGTGCCAGCAGTTTAAGGTCTTTTAGCCCTTTGGTCAGCTCCTACAATGAGCAGTTCTTC	CASSLRSFSPLVSSYNEQFF
TRBV18	NA	TRBJ1-2	NA	TGTGCCAGCTTTCCAAGTGGCGGCCTCTATGGCTACACCTTC	CASFPSGGLYGYTF
TRBV7-2	TRBD1	TRBJ2-3	NA	TGTGCCAGCAGCTTAGGGACAGGGGGACGAATAGATACGCAGTATTTT	CASSLGTGGRIDTQYF
TRBV25-1	NA	TRBJ2-2	NA	TGTGCCAGCAGTGAAGCGGGGAACACCGGGGAGCTGTTTTTT	CASSEAGNTGELFF
TRBV5-4	TRBD2	TRBJ2-7	NA	TGTGCCAGCAGCTTGCTGGGGGGCGGGAGGGCCACTTACGAGCAGTACTTC	CASSLLGGGRATYEQYF
TRBV28	NA	TRBJ1-2	NA	TGTGCCAGCGTTCCCAGGGGCAATCCTTCTAACTATGGCTACACCTTC	CASVPRGNPSNYGYTF
TRBV5-4	TRBD1	TRBJ1-2	few	TGTGCCAGCAGCCCGGACAGGGAATATGGCTACACCTTC	CASSPDREYGYTF
TRBV4-3	TRBD1	TRBJ1-1	NA	TGCGCCAGCAGCCAGCAGGGGGCAAGGGGAGAAACTGAAGCTTTCTTT	CASSQQGARGETEAFF
TRBV7-9	TRBD1	TRBJ2-5	NA	TGTGCCAGCAACCCCCCGGGACAGGGGTTGGAGACCCAGTACTTC	CASNPPGQGLETQYF
TRBV13	NA	TRBJ2-7	NA	TGTGCCAGCAGCTTAGTTCGAGGCGGCGAGCAGTACTTC	CASSLVRGGEQYF
TRBV6-5	TRBD1	TRBJ1-1	NA	TGTGCCAGCACCTCCGGGACAGGGGCCGAAGCTTTCTTT	CASTSGTGAEAFF
TRBV16	NA	TRBJ1-3	NA	TGTGCCAGCAGCCAAATCGCCGGGGAAAGTTCTCTCGGATATGGAAACACCATATATTTT	CASSQIAGESSLGYGNTIYF
TRBV18	TRBD1	TRBJ2-5	NA	TGTGCCAGCTCACCACAGACAGGGAGTGAGACCCAGTACTTC	CASSPQTGSETQYF
TRBV7-3	NA	TRBJ2-6	once	TGTGCCAGCAGCTTATGGCCCTCTGGGGCCAACGTCCTGACTTTC	CASSLWPSGANVLTF
TRBV11-2	NA	TRBJ2-1	NA	TGTGCCAGCAGCTTATTAGGGCTAGCGTGGTATGAGCAGTTCTTC	CASSLLGLAWYEQFF
TRBV6-1	NA	TRBJ2-7	NA	TGTGCCAGCAGTGAATATGCTAGCCCCGAGCAGTACTTC	CASSEYASPEQYF
TRBV7-2	TRBD2	TRBJ2-7	NA	TGTGCCAGCAGCTCTACAGCGGGATTAGCCTACGAGCAGTACTTC	CASSSTAGLAYEQYF
TRBV4-3	NA	TRBJ1-1	NA	TGCGCCAGCAGCCCACGTGCGAACTCTGAATCGACTGAAGCTTTCTTT	CASSPRANSESTEAFF
TRBV27	NA	TRBJ2-1	NA	TGTGCCAGCAGTCCCAATTACAATGAGCAGTTCTTC	CASSPNYNEQFF
TRBV9	TRBD1	TRBJ2-7	NA	TGTGCCAGCAGCGGAGGGGACAGGGCCGGGGAGCAGTACTTC	CASSGGDRAGEQYF
TRBV10-1	TRBD2	TRBJ2-5	NA	TGCGCCAGCAGTGAGTCTAAAGCGGGAGATATGGAGACCCAGTACTTC	CASSESKAGDMETQYF